The T cell receptor beta chain under discussion was sequenced for a study of OX40 agonist ivuxolimab in advanced cancers. As for the study in general: Hepatocellular carcinoma, melanoma, renal cell or head and neck cancer affected the dose-escalation patients.

V dropped 7 bases and J dropped 5; count of bases not matched to a gene: 14. Germline V gene lookup returns CDR1 SNHLY and CDR2 FYNNEI. The length of the CDR3 is 17 residues. This clone was counted a single time. Sequenced by immunoSEQ multiplex PCR; TCRdb stores in-frame clones only, minus some. This sample has about 120,000 clones, with roughly nine tenths found just once. The chain couples TRBV2 to TRBJ2-1; 10 bases match TRBD2. The TCR sequence derives from an adult with an advanced solid tumor such as melanoma, head and neck, liver or kidney cancer. The starting material was CD4+ or CD8+ T cells sorted from blood, obtained in a trial of the OX40 agonist ivuxolimab. CDR3 region: CASNPPRSAGGNNEQFF. As DNA, the CDR3 is TGTGCCAGCAACCCCCCTAGGTCAGCGGGGGGGAACAATGAGCAGTTCTTC.